The T cell receptor (beta chain) described here comes from a study of blood T cell repertoires in COVID-19. Study in general: Material from acute and convalescent COVID-19 was sourced from the United States, Italy and Spain. T cells, B-cell-depleted T cells, or PBMCs supplied cDNA or gDNA.

Enrolled through a virtual design, the participants were between roughly 18 and 100 years of age and came from around 25 US areas. The CDR3 has 16 residues. The V gene lost 5 bases and the J gene lost 4 bases, with 20 bases spanning the gap. The germline V gene encodes CDR1 LNHDA and CDR2 SQIVND (reference sequence). Under the authors' procedure: The assay estimated nucleated cells by amplifying reference gene primers. TCRdb's copy holds only in-frame clones and misses some; the assay was immunoSEQ multiplex PCR. V and J calls and clone size follow that table, whereas D and trimming were derived from the DNA. The sample lists some 140,000 clones, roughly 83% seen once, with about 5.5% in the top ten.

The TCR sequence derives from a man between 40 and 49 years old with acute COVID-19. The source material was PBMCs or T cells enriched from blood (not recorded which). V and J are TRBV19 and TRBJ1-1, with D possibly being TRBD1 (6 bases). CDR3 sequence (DNA): TGTGCCAGTAGTTCCAGACCCAGGGGTGTGGGCACTGAAGCTTTCTTT. Encoded protein: CASSSRPRGVGTEAFF. Full variable domain (outside the CDR3, taken from reference TRBV19 and TRBJ1-1): DGGITQSPKYLFRKEGQNVTLSCEQNLNHDAMYWYRQDPGQGLRLIYYSQIVNDFQKGDIAEGYSVSREKKESFPLTVTSAQKNPTAFYLCASSSRPRGVGTEAFFGQGTRLTVV.